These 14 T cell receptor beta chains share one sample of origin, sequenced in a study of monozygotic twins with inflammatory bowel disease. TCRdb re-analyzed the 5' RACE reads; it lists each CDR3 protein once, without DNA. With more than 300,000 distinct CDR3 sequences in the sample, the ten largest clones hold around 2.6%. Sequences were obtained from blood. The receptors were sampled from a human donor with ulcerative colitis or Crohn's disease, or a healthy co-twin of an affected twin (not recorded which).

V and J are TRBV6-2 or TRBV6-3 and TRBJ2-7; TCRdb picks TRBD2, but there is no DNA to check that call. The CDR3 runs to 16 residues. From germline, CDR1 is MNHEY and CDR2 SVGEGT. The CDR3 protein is CASSSERTEGTYEQYF.

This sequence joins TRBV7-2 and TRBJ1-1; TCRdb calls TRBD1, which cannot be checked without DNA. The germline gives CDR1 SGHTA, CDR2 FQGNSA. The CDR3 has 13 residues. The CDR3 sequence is CASSSLRGTEAFF.

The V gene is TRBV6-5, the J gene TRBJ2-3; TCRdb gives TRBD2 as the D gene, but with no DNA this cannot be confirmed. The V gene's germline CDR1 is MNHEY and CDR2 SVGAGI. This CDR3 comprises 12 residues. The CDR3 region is CASSLGGGAVYF.

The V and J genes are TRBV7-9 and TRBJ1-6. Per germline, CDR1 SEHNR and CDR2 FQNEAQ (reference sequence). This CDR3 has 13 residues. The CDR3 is CASSLGVRSPLHF.

Here the CDR3 reads CASSQEPPSGGEAFF. The chain combines TRBV4-3 with TRBJ1-1; absent DNA, TCRdb's TRBD1 call cannot be checked. The CDR3 has 15 amino acids. Germline CDR1 and CDR2: LGHNA and YSLEER.

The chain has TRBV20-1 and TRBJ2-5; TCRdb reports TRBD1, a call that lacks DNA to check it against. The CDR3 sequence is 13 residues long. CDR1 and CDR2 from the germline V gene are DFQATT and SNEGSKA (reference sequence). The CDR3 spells CSAGGQGQETQYF.

Here the CDR3 reads CASSLSVGQINQPQHF. The V and J genes are TRBV12-3 or TRBV12-4 and TRBJ1-5; TCRdb calls TRBD1, which cannot be checked without DNA. The CDR3 is 16 amino acids.

This chain's CDR3 is CASSPRVDTYEQYF. The rearrangement uses TRBV18 and TRBJ2-7. CDR1 and CDR2 from the germline V gene are KGHSH and LQKENI. The CDR3 extends over 14 amino acids.

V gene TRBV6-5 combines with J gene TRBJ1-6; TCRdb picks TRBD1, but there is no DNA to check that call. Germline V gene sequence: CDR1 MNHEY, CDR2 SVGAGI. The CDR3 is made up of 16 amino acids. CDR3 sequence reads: CASSYGGNRPLSPLHF.

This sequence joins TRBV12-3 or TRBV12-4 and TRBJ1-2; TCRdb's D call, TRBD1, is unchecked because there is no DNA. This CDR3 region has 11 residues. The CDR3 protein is CASSQDQGDTF.

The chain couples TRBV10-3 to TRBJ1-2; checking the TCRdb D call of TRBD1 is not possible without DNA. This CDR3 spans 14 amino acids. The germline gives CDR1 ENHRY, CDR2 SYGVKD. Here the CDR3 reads CAISESTGDYGYTF.

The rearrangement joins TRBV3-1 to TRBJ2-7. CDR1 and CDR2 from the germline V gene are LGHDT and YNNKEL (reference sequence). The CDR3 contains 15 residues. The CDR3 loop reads CASSQEGTISYEQYF.

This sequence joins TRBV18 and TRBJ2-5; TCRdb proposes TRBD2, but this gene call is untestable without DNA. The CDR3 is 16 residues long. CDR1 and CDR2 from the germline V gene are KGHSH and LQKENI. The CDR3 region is CASSPRAGGPEETQYF.

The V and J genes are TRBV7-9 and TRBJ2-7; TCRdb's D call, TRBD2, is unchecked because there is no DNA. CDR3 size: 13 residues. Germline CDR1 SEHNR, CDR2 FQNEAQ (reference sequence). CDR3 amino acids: CASSFGLAHEQYF. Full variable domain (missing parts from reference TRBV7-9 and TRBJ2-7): DTGVSQNPRHKITKRGQNVTFRCDPISEHNRLYWYRQTLGQGPEFLTYFQNEAQLEKSRLLSDRFSAERPKGSFSTLEIQRTEQGDSAMYLCASSFGLAHEQYFGPGTRLTVT.